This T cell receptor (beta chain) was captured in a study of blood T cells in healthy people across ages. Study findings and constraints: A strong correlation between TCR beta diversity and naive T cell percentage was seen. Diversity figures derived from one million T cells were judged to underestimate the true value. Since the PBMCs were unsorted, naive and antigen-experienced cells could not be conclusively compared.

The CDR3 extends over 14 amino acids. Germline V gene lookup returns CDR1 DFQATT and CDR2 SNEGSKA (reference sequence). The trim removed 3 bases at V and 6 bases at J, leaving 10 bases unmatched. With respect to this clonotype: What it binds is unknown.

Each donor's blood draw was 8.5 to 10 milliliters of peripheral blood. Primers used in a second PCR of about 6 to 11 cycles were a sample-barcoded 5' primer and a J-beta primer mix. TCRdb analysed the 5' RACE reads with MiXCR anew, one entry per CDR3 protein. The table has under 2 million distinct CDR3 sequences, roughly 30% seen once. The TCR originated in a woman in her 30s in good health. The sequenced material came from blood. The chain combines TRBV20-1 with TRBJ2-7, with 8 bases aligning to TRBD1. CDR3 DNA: TGCAGTGCTAGTTCAGGGGGCGAGATAAGCGAGCAGTACTTC. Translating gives CSASSGGEISEQYF.